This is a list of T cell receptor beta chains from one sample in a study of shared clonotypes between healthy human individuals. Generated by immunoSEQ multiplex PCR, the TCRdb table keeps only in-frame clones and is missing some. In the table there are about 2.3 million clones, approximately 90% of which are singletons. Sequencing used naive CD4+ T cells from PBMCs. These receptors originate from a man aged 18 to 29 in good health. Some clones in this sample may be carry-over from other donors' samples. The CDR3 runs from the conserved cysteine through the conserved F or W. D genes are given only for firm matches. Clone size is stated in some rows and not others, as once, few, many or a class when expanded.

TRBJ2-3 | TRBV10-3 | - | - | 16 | CAISDEGRRGTDTQYF | TGTGCCATCAGTGACGAAGGCAGGAGGGGCACAGATACGCAGTATTTT
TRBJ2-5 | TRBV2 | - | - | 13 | CASSERAQETQYF | TGTGCCAGCAGTGAACGGGCACAAGAGACCCAGTACTTC
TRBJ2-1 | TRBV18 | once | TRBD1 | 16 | CASSPGQGLFYNEQFF | TGTGCCAGCTCACCTGGACAGGGCCTTTTCTACAATGAGCAGTTCTTC
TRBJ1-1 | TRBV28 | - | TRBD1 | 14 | CASTGQGAWAEAFF | TGTGCCAGCACGGGACAGGGGGCTTGGGCTGAAGCTTTCTTT
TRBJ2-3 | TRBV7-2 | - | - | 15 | CASAPRDAGTDTQYF | TGTGCCAGCGCCCCGAGGGACGCCGGCACAGATACGCAGTATTTT
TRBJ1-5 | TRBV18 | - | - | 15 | CASTDHQGSNQPQHF | TGTGCCAGCACAGACCACCAGGGTAGCAATCAGCCCCAGCATTTT
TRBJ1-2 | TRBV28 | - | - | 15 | CASSLASLDDYGYTF | TGTGCCAGCAGTTTAGCGTCCCTCGACGACTATGGCTACACCTTC
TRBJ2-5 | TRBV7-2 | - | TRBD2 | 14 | CASSLQREGGTQYF | TGTGCCAGCAGCCTCCAGCGGGAGGGGGGGACCCAGTACTTC
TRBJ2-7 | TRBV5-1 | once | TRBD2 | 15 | CASSYTSGNSYEQYF | TGCGCCAGCAGCTACACTAGCGGGAACTCCTACGAGCAGTACTTC
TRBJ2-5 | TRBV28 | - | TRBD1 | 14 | CASSPTGGVKTQYF | TGTGCCAGCAGTCCGACAGGGGGCGTGAAGACCCAGTACTTC
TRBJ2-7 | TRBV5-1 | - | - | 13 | CASRLSTGNEQYF | TGCGCCAGCAGGCTATCTACAGGGAACGAGCAGTACTTC
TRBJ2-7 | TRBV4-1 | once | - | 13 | CASSQPPGAEQYF | TGCGCCAGCAGCCAACCGCCGGGGGCCGAGCAGTACTTC
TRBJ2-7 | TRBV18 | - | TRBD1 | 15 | CASSRDRVEVGEQYF | TGTGCCAGCTCACGCGACAGGGTAGAAGTCGGCGAGCAGTACTTC
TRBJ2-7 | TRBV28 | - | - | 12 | CATGEISYEQYF | TGTGCCACGGGCGAAATTTCCTACGAGCAGTACTTC
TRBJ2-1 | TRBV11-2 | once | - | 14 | CASSLDGRGDEQFF | TGTGCCAGCAGCTTAGATGGGAGGGGGGATGAGCAGTTCTTC
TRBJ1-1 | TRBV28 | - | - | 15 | CASTFTGGRARGAFF | TGTGCCAGCACCTTCACCGGAGGCAGGGCAAGAGGAGCTTTCTTT
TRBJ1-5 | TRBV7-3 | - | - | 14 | CASTRALGNQPQHF | TGTGCCAGCACCAGAGCTTTGGGCAATCAGCCCCAGCATTTT
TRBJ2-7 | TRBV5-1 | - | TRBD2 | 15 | CASSEQLAGEYEQYF | TGCGCCAGCAGCGAACAACTAGCGGGAGAGTACGAGCAGTACTTC
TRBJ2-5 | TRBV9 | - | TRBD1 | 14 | CASSTEDRGETQYF | TGTGCCAGCAGCACAGAGGACAGGGGAGAGACCCAGTACTTC
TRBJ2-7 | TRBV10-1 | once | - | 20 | CASSDASVGLFPSSSYEQYF | TGCGCCAGCAGTGATGCGTCTGTGGGACTGTTTCCCTCGAGCTCCTACGAGCAGTACTTC
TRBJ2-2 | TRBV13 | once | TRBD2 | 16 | CASSLRLAGNTGELFF | TGTGCCAGCAGCCTGCGACTAGCGGGGAACACCGGGGAGCTGTTTTTT
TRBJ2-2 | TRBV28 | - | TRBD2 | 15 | CASVIGGALTGELFF | TGTGCCAGCGTAATCGGGGGGGCACTGACCGGGGAGCTGTTTTTT
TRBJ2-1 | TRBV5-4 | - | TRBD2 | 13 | CASSRTSNNEQFF | TGTGCCAGCAGCAGGACTAGTAACAATGAGCAGTTCTTC
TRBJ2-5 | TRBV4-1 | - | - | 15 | CASSQGGAVWETQYF | TGCGCCAGCAGCCAAGGAGGGGCGGTTTGGGAGACCCAGTACTTC
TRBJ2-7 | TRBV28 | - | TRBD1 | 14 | CASSFSGTAHEQYF | TGTGCCAGCAGTTTTTCCGGGACAGCCCACGAGCAGTACTTC
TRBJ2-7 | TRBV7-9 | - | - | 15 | CASSPDSPPPYEQYF | TGTGCCAGCAGCCCGGACAGCCCGCCCCCCTACGAGCAGTACTTC
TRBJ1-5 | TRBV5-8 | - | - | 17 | CASSLYRQINSNQPQHF | TGTGCCAGCAGCTTATACCGACAGATTAATAGCAATCAGCCCCAGCATTTT
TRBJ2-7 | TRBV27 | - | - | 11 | CASAGNYEQYF | TGTGCCAGCGCCGGGAACTACGAGCAGTACTTC
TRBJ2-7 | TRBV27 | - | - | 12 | CASSSRGYEQYF | TGTGCCAGCAGTTCAAGAGGTTACGAGCAGTACTTC
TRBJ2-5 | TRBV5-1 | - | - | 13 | CASSFGQQETQYF | TGCGCCAGCAGCTTTGGGCAGCAAGAGACCCAGTACTTC
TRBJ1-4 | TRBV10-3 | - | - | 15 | CAISPDIATNEKLFF | TGTGCCATCAGCCCGGACATTGCAACTAATGAAAAACTGTTTTTT
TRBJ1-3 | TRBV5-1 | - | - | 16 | CASMEAPRGPGNTIYF | TGCGCCAGCATGGAAGCGCCCCGGGGACCTGGAAACACCATATATTTT
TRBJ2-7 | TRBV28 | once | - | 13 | CASRSAPSYEQYF | TGTGCCAGCAGATCGGCCCCAAGCTACGAGCAGTACTTC
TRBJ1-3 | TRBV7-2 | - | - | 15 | CASSLRLHSGNTIYF | TGTGCCAGCAGCTTACGGCTGCACTCTGGAAACACCATATATTTT
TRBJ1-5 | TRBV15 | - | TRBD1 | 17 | CATSRDHRDSGNQPQHF | TGTGCCACCAGCAGAGACCACCGGGACAGCGGCAATCAGCCCCAGCATTTT
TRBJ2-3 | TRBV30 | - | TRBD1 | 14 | CAWRLTGITDTQYF | TGTGCCTGGAGACTGACAGGGATAACAGATACGCAGTATTTT
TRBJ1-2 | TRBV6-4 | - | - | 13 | CASSDGKNYGYTF | TGTGCCAGCAGTGACGGGAAAAACTATGGCTACACCTTC
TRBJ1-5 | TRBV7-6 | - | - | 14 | CASSLGPSNQPQHF | TGTGCCAGCAGCTTGGGACCAAGCAATCAGCCCCAGCATTTT
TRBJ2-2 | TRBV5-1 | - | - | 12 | CASSLALRELFF | TGCGCCAGCAGCTTGGCCCTGAGGGAGCTGTTTTTT
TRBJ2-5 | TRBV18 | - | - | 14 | CASSPSQLQETQYF | TGTGCCAGCTCCCCCTCGCAGCTTCAAGAGACCCAGTACTTC
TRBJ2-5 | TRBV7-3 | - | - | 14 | CASSATGRQETQYF | TGTGCCAGCAGCGCAACAGGGCGCCAAGAGACCCAGTACTTC
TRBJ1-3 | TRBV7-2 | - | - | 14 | CASGSGVSGNTIYF | TGTGCCAGCGGGTCGGGGGTATCTGGAAACACCATATATTTT
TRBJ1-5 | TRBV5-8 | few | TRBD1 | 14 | CASSDRVPNQPQHF | TGTGCCAGCAGCGACAGGGTACCTAATCAGCCCCAGCATTTT
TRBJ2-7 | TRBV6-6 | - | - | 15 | CASSYGVSLAGEQYF | TGTGCCAGCAGTTACGGCGTCTCCCTCGCTGGGGAGCAGTACTTC
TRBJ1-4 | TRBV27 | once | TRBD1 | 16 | CASSLTGGGVGEKLFF | TGTGCCAGCAGCCTAACAGGGGGCGGGGTCGGGGAAAAACTGTTTTTT
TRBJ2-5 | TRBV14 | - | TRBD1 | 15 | CASSHRDRYQETQYF | TGTGCCAGCAGCCACCGGGACAGATACCAAGAGACCCAGTACTTC
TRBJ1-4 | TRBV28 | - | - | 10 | CASRDEKLFF | TGTGCCAGCCGAGATGAAAAACTGTTTTTT
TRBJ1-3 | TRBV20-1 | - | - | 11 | CSASTGNTIYF | TGCAGTGCTAGTACGGGAAACACCATATATTTT
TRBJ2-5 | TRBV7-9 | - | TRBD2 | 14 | CASSPGLAGTTQYF | TGTGCCAGCAGCCCCGGACTAGCGGGAACGACCCAGTACTTC
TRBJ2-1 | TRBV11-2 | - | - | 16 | CASSPSVAGLPLEQFF | TGTGCCAGCAGCCCTTCGGTCGCGGGACTCCCCCTAGAGCAGTTCTTC
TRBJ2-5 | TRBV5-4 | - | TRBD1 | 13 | CASSYTGGETQYF | TGTGCCAGCAGCTATACAGGGGGTGAGACCCAGTACTTC
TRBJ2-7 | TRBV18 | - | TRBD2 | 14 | CASQPAGGPGEQYF | TGTGCCAGCCAACCAGCGGGAGGGCCCGGAGAGCAGTACTTC